These T cell receptor beta chains were read from a single sample in a study of T cells in Graves' hyperthyroidism and ophthalmopathy. TCRdb re-called the multiplex PCR reads through MiXCR, storing one row per CDR3 protein. The sample has roughly 720,000 distinct CDR3 sequences, 17% seen once. Material: blood. All receptors derive from a man in his forties or fifties with Graves' hyperthyroidism. CDR3s leave out the opening cysteine and the closing phenylalanine or tryptophan.

V gene: TRBV9; J gene: TRBJ1-1; CDR3 protein: ASSVDGQLYTEAF
V gene: TRBV19; J gene: TRBJ1-4; CDR3 protein: ASSRQTSSTNEKLF
V gene: TRBV11-2; J gene: TRBJ2-1; CDR3 protein: ASSLVGLAGTNEQF
V gene: TRBV5-1; J gene: TRBJ1-1; CDR3 protein: ASSAHSENRNTEAF
V gene: TRBV7-8; J gene: TRBJ2-5; CDR3 protein: ASSTQAGETQY
V gene: TRBV28; J gene: TRBJ2-7; CDR3 protein: ASTLTGDSYEQY
V gene: TRBV28; J gene: TRBJ2-7; CDR3 protein: ASTGGLSEQY
V gene: TRBV28; J gene: TRBJ2-3; CDR3 protein: ASSLRGGDNTDTQY
V gene: TRBV27; J gene: TRBJ1-2; CDR3 protein: ASRPRQANYGYT
V gene: TRBV3-1; J gene: TRBJ2-1; CDR3 protein: ASSKAGTGSWNEQF
V gene: TRBV19; J gene: TRBJ2-3; CDR3 protein: ASTDRGDSTDTQY
V gene: TRBV6-6; J gene: TRBJ2-7; CDR3 protein: ASSYSRLAGGSYEQY
V gene: TRBV28; J gene: TRBJ2-1; CDR3 protein: ASSITSAQF
V gene: TRBV7-9; J gene: TRBJ2-1; CDR3 protein: ASSRSGPYNEQF
V gene: TRBV4-2; J gene: TRBJ2-3; CDR3 protein: AEQGSSTDTQY
V gene: TRBV30; J gene: TRBJ1-3; CDR3 protein: AWSLSGGGPGNTIY
V gene: TRBV6-2/TRBV6-3; J gene: TRBJ1-1; CDR3 protein: ASSYGVRGTEAF
V gene: TRBV5-6; J gene: TRBJ2-1; CDR3 protein: ASSFSPPGNEQF
V gene: TRBV29-1; J gene: TRBJ2-2; CDR3 protein: SVEDLGGASGELF
V gene: TRBV2; J gene: TRBJ1-4; CDR3 protein: ASSGSPVTNEKLF
V gene: TRBV29-1; J gene: TRBJ2-3; CDR3 protein: SVESGGDRGSATQY
V gene: TRBV27; J gene: TRBJ1-1; CDR3 protein: ASSFRGQGPNTEAF
V gene: TRBV2; J gene: TRBJ2-1; CDR3 protein: ASSEHSLGGEQF
V gene: TRBV7-8; J gene: TRBJ1-1; CDR3 protein: ASSSLGQGAAF
V gene: TRBV5-1; J gene: TRBJ2-7; CDR3 protein: ASRPLQGRHYEQY
V gene: TRBV19; J gene: TRBJ1-1; CDR3 protein: ASSMALNTEAF
V gene: TRBV11-2; J gene: TRBJ2-1; CDR3 protein: ASRGLAGGNNEQF
V gene: TRBV20-1; J gene: TRBJ2-1; CDR3 protein: SATFSGRPSYNEQF
V gene: TRBV4-1; J gene: TRBJ2-4; CDR3 protein: ASSPTSGKYIQY
V gene: TRBV18; J gene: TRBJ2-1; CDR3 protein: ASSPPAGKSEQF
V gene: TRBV29-1; J gene: TRBJ2-1; CDR3 protein: SVRDSLLSYNEQF
V gene: TRBV10-3; J gene: TRBJ1-2; CDR3 protein: AISEGELTDGYT
V gene: TRBV12-3/TRBV12-4; J gene: TRBJ1-6; CDR3 protein: ASSLEQGNSPLH
V gene: TRBV6-1; J gene: TRBJ1-2; CDR3 protein: ASSVVPGTGVYGYT